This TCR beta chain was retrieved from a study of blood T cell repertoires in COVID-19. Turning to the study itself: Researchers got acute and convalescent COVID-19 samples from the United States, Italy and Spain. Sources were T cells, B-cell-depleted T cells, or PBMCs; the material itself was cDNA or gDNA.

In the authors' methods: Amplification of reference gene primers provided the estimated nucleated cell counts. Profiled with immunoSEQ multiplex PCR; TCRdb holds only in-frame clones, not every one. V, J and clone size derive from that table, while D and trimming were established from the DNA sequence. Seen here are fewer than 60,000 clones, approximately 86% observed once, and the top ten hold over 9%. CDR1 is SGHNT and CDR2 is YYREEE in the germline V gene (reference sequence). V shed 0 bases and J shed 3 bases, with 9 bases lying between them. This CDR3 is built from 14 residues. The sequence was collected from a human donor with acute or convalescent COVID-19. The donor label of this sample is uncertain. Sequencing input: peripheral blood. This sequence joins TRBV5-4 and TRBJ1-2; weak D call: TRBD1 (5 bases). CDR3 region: CASSLGRAYYGYTF. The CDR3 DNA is TGTGCCAGCAGCTTGGGCAGGGCCTACTATGGCTACACCTTC.